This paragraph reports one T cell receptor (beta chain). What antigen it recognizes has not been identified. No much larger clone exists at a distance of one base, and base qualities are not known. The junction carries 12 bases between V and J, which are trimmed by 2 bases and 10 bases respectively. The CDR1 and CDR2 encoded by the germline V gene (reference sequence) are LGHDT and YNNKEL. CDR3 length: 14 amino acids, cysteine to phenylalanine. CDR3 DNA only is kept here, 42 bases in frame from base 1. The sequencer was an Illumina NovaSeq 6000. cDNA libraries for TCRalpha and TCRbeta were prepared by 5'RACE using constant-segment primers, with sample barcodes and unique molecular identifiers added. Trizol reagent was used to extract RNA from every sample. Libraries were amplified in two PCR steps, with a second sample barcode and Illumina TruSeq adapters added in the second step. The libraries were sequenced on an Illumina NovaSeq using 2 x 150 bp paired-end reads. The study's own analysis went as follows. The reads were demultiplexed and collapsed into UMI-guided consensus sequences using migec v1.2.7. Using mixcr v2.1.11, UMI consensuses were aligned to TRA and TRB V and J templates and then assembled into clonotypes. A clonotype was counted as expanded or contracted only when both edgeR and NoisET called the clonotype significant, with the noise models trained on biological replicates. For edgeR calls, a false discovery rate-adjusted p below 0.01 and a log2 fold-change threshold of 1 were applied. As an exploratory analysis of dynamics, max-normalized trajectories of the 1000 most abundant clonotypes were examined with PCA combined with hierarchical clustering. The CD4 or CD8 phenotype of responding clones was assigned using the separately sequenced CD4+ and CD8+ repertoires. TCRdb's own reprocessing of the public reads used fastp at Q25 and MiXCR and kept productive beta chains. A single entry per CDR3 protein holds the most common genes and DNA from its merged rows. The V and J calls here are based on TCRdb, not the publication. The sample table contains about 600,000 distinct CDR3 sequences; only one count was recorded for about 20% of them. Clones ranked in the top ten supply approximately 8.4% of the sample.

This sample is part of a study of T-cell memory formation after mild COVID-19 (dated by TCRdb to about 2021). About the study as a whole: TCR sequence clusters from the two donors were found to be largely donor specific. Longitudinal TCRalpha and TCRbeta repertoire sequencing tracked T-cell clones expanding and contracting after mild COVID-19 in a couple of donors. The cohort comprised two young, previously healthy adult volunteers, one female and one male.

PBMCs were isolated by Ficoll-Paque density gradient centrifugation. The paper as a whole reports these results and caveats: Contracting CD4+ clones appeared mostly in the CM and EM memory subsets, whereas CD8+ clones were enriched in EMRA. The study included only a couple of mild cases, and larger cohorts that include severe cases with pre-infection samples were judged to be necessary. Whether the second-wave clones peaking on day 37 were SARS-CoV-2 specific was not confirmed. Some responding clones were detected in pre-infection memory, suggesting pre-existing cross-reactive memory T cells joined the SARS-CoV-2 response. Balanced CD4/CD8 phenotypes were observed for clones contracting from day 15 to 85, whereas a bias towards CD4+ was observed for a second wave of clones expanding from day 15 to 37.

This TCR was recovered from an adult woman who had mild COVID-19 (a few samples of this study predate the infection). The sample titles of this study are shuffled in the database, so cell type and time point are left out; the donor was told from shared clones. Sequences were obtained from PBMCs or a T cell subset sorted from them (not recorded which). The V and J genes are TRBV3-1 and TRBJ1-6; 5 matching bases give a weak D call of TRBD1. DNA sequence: TGTGCCAGCAGCCAAAGACAGAAGGACTCACCCCTCCACTTT. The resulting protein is CASSQRQKDSPLHF.